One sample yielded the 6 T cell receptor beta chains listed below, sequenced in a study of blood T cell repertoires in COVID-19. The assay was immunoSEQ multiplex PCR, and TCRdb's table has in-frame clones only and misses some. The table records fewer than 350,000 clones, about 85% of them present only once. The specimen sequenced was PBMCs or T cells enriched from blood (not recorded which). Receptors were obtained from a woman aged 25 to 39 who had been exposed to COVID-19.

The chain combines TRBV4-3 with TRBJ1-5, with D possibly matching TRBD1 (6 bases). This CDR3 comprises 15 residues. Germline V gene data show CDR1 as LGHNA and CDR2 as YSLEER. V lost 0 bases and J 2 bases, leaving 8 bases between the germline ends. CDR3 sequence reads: CASSQDYRGNQPQHF. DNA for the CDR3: TGCGCCAGCAGCCAAGACTACAGGGGCAATCAGCCCCAGCATTTT.

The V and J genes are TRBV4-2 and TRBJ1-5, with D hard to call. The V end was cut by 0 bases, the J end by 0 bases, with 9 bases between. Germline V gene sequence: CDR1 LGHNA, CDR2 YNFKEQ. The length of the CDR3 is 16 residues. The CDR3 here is CASSQEATDSNQPQHF. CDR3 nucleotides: TGTGCCAGCAGCCAAGAGGCTACAGATAGCAATCAGCCCCAGCATTTT.

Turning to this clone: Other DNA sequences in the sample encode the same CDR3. The CDR3 protein is CASSPRTSGYEQYF. The CDR3 coding sequence is TGTGCCAGCAGCCCGAGGACTAGCGGGTACGAGCAGTACTTC. The chain is built from TRBV9 and TRBJ2-7; TRBD2 aligns across 11 bases. Germline V gives CDR1 SGDLS, CDR2 YYNGEE. This CDR3 is 14 amino acids long. With 4 bases clipped from V and 4 bases from J, the junction kept 4 bases outside the gene matches.

CDR3 DNA sequence: TGTGCCTGGAGCGAGACAGGGGGTTACAATTCACCCCTCCACTTT. This sequence encodes CAWSETGGYNSPLHF. V gene TRBV30 combines with J gene TRBJ1-6; TRBD1 matches at 9 bases. CDR3 length: 15 residues. Germline-derived CDR1 and CDR2 are GTSNPN and SVGIG (reference sequence). V lost 3 bases, J lost 7 bases, and 7 bases stayed unmatched.

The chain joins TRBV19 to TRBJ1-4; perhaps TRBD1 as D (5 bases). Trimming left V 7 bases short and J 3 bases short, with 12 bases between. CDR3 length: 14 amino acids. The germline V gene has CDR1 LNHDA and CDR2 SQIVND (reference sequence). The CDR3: CASMVRGANEKLFF. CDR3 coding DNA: TGTGCCAGTATGGTGCGGGGGGCTAATGAAAAACTGTTTTTT.

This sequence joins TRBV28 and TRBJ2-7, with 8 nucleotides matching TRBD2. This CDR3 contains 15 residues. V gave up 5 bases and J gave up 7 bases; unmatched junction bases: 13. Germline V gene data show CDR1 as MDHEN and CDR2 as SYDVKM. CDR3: CASSTEGLGLGEQYF. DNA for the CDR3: TGTGCCAGCAGTACGGAGGGACTAGGGTTGGGAGAGCAGTACTTC. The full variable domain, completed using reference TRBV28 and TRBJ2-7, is DVKVTQSSRYLVKRTGEKVFLECVQDMDHENMFWYRQDPGLGLRLIYFSYDVKMKEKGDIPEGYSVSREKKERFSLILESASTNQTSMYLCASSTEGLGLGEQYFGPGTRLTVT.